These 24 T cell receptor beta chains came from one sample sequenced in a study of cytomegalovirus exposure and HLA in healthy donors. The PCR was carried out with 60 Vbeta primers and 13 Jbeta primers. Sequencing was performed with immunoSEQ multiplex PCR; in TCRdb, only in-frame clones are kept and a portion is missing. The sample records over 100,000 clones, roughly 80% being singletons. Sample: PBMCs. Every receptor here comes from a female donor in good health and CMV-seronegative.

The rearrangement uses TRBV5-1 and TRBJ1-2, with D maybe TRBD1 (6 bases). Germline V gene sequence: CDR1 SGHRS, CDR2 YFSETQ. Trimming stripped 4 bases from V and 2 bases from J, with 12 bases between. The CDR3 is made up of 14 amino acids. The CDR3 region has the DNA TGCGCCAGCAGCGAGACAGGACTGAACTATGGCTACACCTTC. It codes for CASSETGLNYGYTF.

The CDR3 bases are TGTGCCAGCAGCCTTGGGCCCCTGCAAGGCTACACCTTC. The encoded protein is CASSLGPLQGYTF. The chain couples TRBV11-2 to TRBJ1-2, with D hard to call. The CDR3 is 13 amino acids. Germline CDR1 reads SGHAT; CDR2 reads FQNNGV. Trimming took 5 bases from V and 8 from J, leaving 15 bases between them.

This clone was seen only a few times. J is TRBJ2-2 and V is TRBV14; 7 bases map to TRBD2. The V gene's germline CDR1 is SGHDN and CDR2 FVKESK. The CDR3 is made up of 17 amino acids. V gave up 0 bases and J gave up 7 bases; unmatched junction bases: 11. The CDR3, as DNA: TGTGCCAGCAGCCAAGATACCGGAGGGGTAGCGGGCGGGGAGCTGTTTTTT. The encoded protein is CASSQDTGGVAGGELFF.

The genes are TRBV9 and TRBJ2-4, with 8 bases fitting TRBD2. This CDR3 has 18 amino acids. Germline V gene lookup returns CDR1 SGDLS and CDR2 YYNGEE. J lost 0 bases, V lost 0 bases, and 8 bases had no gene match. Written as DNA, the CDR3 is TGTGCCAGCAGCGTAGGACTAGCGACACAACTAGCCAAAAACATTCAGTACTTC. This gives the protein CASSVGLATQLAKNIQYF.

The J gene is TRBJ2-7, the V gene TRBV5-8, with D perhaps TRBD1 (6 bases). The length of the CDR3 is 14 residues. Trimming pared 0 bases from V and 7 bases from J, leaving 14 bases between. Germline V gene sequence: CDR1 SGHTS, CDR2 YDEGEE. CDR3 in amino acids: CASSLGRGEEEQYF. CDR3 DNA: TGTGCCAGCAGCTTGGGCAGGGGAGAAGAAGAGCAGTACTTC.

The V gene is TRBV6-1, the J gene TRBJ2-1; tentatively, D is TRBD1 (6 bases). The CDR3 is made up of 14 amino acids. V was pared by 7 bases and J by 8 bases, with 18 bases between. Per germline, CDR1 MNHNS and CDR2 SASEGT. CDR3 coding DNA: TGTGCCAGCAAGCTAGAATCACAGGGCTATGAGCAGTTCTTC. It is translated as CASKLESQGYEQFF.

The gene calls are TRBV27 and TRBJ2-1, with 7 positions matching TRBD1. The CDR3 is 16 amino acids. Trimming cost V 6 bases and J 4 bases; bases outside gene matches: 12. From germline, CDR1 is MNHEY and CDR2 SMNVEV (reference sequence). CDR3 sequence (DNA): TGTGCCAGCAGACGAGGGGGCCTTGCAGAATACAATGAGCAGTTCTTC. This translates into CASRRGGLAEYNEQFF.

This sequence joins TRBV27 and TRBJ2-1, with 7 nucleotides matching TRBD2. The ends lost 3 bases at V and 7 bases at J; junction bases unmatched: 3. Looked up from germline, CDR1 is MNHEY and CDR2 is SMNVEV (reference sequence). The CDR3 is 13 residues long. This chain's CDR3 is CASSLGGSNEQFF. The CDR3 DNA follows: TGTGCCAGCAGTTTGGGCGGGAGTAATGAGCAGTTCTTC.

The chain carries TRBV6-5 and TRBJ1-2, with unresolved D. This CDR3 is 13 amino acids long. Trimming cost V 2 bases and J 4 bases, with 8 bases left between them. Germline V lookup: CDR1 MNHEY, CDR2 SVGAGI. The CDR3 nucleotides are TGTGCCAGCAGTTACCAGGCCGGCTATGGCTACACCTTC. The encoded protein is CASSYQAGYGYTF.

Concerning this clone: One junction end disagrees with the germline gene, perhaps due to a read error. The chain joins TRBV7-2 to TRBJ2-5, with TRBD1 matching over 7 bases. CDR3 length: 15 residues. Germline V gene sequence: CDR1 SGHTA, CDR2 FQGNSA. The CDR3 reads CASSLEAGGWFPWNF. The CDR3 bases are TGTGCCAGCAGCTTAGAGGCAGGGGGTTGGTTTCCATGGAACTTC.

V is TRBV4-3 and J is TRBJ2-7, with 9 bases that match TRBD2. Germline lookup yields CDR1 LGHNA and CDR2 YSLEER. With 4 bases clipped from V and 4 bases from J, the junction kept 11 bases outside the gene matches. This CDR3 is built from 16 residues. CDR3 protein: CASSPASGRLRYEQYF. In DNA form, the CDR3 reads TGCGCCAGCAGCCCGGCGAGCGGGAGGCTGCGTTACGAGCAGTACTTC.

This clone was counted between two and nine times. CDR3 protein: CASSPAPGGRETQYF. The CDR3 coding sequence is TGTGCCAGCAGTCCCGCCCCAGGGGGCCGTGAGACCCAGTACTTC. V usage is TRBV5-6 and J usage is TRBJ2-5; TRBD1 aligns across 8 bases. J was trimmed by 5 bases and V by 5 bases; bases with no gene match: 11. This CDR3 is built from 15 residues. CDR1 is SGHDT and CDR2 is YYEEEE in the germline V gene.

The chain is built from TRBV9 and TRBJ2-3, with 11 bases lining up with TRBD2. CDR1 is SGDLS and CDR2 is YYNGEE in the germline V gene. The J segment lost 4 bases and the V segment lost 0 bases, leaving 7 bases of the junction unmatched. The CDR3 length is 17 residues. CDR3 sequence (DNA): TGTGCCAGCAGCGTAGCTCCTAGCGGGGGGACCGCAGATACGCAGTATTTT. As protein: CASSVAPSGGTADTQYF.

This chain joins TRBV30 and TRBJ2-3; D remains unclear. V shed 0 bases and J shed 0 bases, with 7 bases lying between them. The germline V gene encodes CDR1 GTSNPN and CDR2 SVGIG (reference sequence). The CDR3 extends over 14 amino acids. CDR3 bases: TGTGCCTGGAGTGTACTACTTAGCACAGATACGCAGTATTTT. Encoded protein: CAWSVLLSTDTQYF. Variable domain in full (rest from reference TRBV30 and TRBJ2-3): SQTIHQWPATLVQPVGSPLSLECTVEGTSNPNLYWYRQAAGRGLQLLFYSVGIGQISSEVPQNLSASRPQDRQFILSSKKLLLSDSGFYLCAWSVLLSTDTQYFGPGTRLTVL.

This clone has only a few counts. The chain carries TRBV5-1 and TRBJ2-1, with 8 bases that match TRBD2. Trimming took 4 bases from V and 16 from J; bases not matched to a gene: 13. Germline CDR1 and CDR2: SGHRS and YFSETQ. The CDR3 covers 13 residues. The CDR3 spells CASSGLRTSFIFF. The CDR3 coding sequence is TGCGCCAGCAGCGGATTACGGACTAGCTTTATCTTCTTC. Variable domain in full (rest from reference TRBV5-1 and TRBJ2-1): KAGVTQTPRYLIKTRGQQVTLSCSPISGHRSVSWYQQTPGQGLQFLFEYFSETQRNKGNFPGRFSGRQFSNSRSEMNVSTLELGDSALYLCASSGLRTSFIFFGPGTRLTVL.

The chain uses TRBV29-1 and TRBJ2-7; 8 bases agree with TRBD1. This CDR3 spans 14 amino acids. The J segment lost 3 bases and the V segment lost 0 bases, leaving 4 bases of the junction unmatched. Germline V gene lookup returns CDR1 SQVTM and CDR2 ANQGSEA. DNA of the CDR3: TGCAGCGTTGAAGATGGGACAGGATTCTACGAGCAGTACTTC. It translates to CSVEDGTGFYEQYF.

This sequence joins TRBV2 and TRBJ1-4, with D maybe TRBD1 (6 bases). Germline CDR1 and CDR2: SNHLY and FYNNEI. This CDR3 comprises 14 residues. Trimming took 8 bases from V and 2 from J, leaving 12 bases between them. DNA for the CDR3: TGTGCCAGCTATCAAACAGGGACTAATGAAAAACTGTTTTTT. It is translated as CASYQTGTNEKLFF. Complete variable domain (other parts from reference TRBV2 and TRBJ1-4): EPEVTQTPSHQVTQMGQEVILRCVPISNHLYFYWYRQILGQKVEFLVSFYNNEISEKSEIFDDQFSVERPDGSNFTLKIRSTKLEDSAMYFCASYQTGTNEKLFFGSGTQLSVL.

The V call is TRBV27, the J call TRBJ2-1; TRBD2 matches at 11 bases. V trimming: 9 bases; J trimming: 10 bases; junction bases outside the gene matches: 14. The germline V gene encodes CDR1 MNHEY and CDR2 SMNVEV (reference sequence). This CDR3 has 15 residues. CDR3 coding DNA: TGTGCCAGTACAAAACTAGCGGGAGTAACGGGCGAGCAGTTCTTC. Its protein product is CASTKLAGVTGEQFF.

The rearrangement joins TRBV19 to TRBJ2-7; D is ambiguous. In germline, CDR1 is LNHDA, CDR2 SQIVND (reference sequence). Trimming took 8 bases from V and 0 from J, leaving 11 bases between them. CDR3 length: 13 residues. The CDR3 DNA sequence: TGTGCCAGTTCGAAGAGCGTCTCCTACGAGCAGTACTTC. Amino acid sequence: CASSKSVSYEQYF.

The chain combines TRBV11-2 with TRBJ2-4, with 8 positions matching TRBD1. The length of the CDR3 is 14 residues. V gave up 5 bases and J gave up 7 bases; unmatched junction bases: 7. Germline V gene data show CDR1 as SGHAT and CDR2 as FQNNGV. The CDR3 sequence: CASSRDRGRNIQYF. DNA of the CDR3: TGTGCCAGCAGCCGCGACAGGGGACGCAACATTCAGTACTTC.

J is TRBJ2-7 and V is TRBV5-4, with TRBD2 identical over 8 bases. Germline V gene data show CDR1 as SGHNT and CDR2 as YYREEE (reference sequence). CDR3 length: 14 amino acids. The ends lost 1 base at V and 5 bases at J; junction bases unmatched: 5. The CDR3 sequence is CASSLSGSIDEQYF. In DNA, the CDR3 is TGTGCCAGCAGCTTGAGCGGGAGCATCGACGAGCAGTACTTC.

This clone was picked up one time. This chain uses TRBV27 with TRBJ2-1; TRBD2 agrees at 11 bases. This CDR3 spans 15 amino acids. The germline V gene has CDR1 MNHEY and CDR2 SMNVEV (reference sequence). With V trimmed by 6 bases and J by 7 bases, 8 bases remained unmatched. In DNA form, the CDR3 reads TGTGCCAGCAGGATTAGCGGGAGGGCCAGGAATGAGCAGTTCTTC. This gives the protein CASRISGRARNEQFF.

The genes are TRBV4-3 and TRBJ1-3; tentative D call: TRBD1 (5 bases). The length of the CDR3 is 14 residues. V was shortened by 0 bases and J by 4 bases, with 7 bases between the two germline ends. Per germline, CDR1 LGHNA and CDR2 YSLEER. The CDR3 loop reads CASSQEGPGNTIYF. The CDR3 nucleotides read TGCGCCAGCAGCCAAGAGGGGCCCGGAAACACCATATATTTT.

This sequence joins TRBV11-2 and TRBJ1-4; D is perhaps TRBD1 (6 bases). V gave up 1 base and J gave up 1 base, with 13 bases separating them. CDR3 size: 17 residues. The germline gives CDR1 SGHAT, CDR2 FQNNGV. DNA of the CDR3: TGTGCCAGCAGCTTAGGGAGGGGGGGCAGAACTAATGAAAAACTGTTTTTT. Protein: CASSLGRGGRTNEKLFF.